This entry lists 17 T cell receptor beta chains sequenced from one sample in a study of blood T cell repertoires in COVID-19. Some clones are missing from TCRdb's copy, which holds only in-frame ones; the method was immunoSEQ multiplex PCR. The sample lists about 210,000 clones; around 84% were seen once. Sequenced input: peripheral blood. The receptors originated from a human donor in a cohort sampled during active COVID-19.

J is TRBJ2-7 and V is TRBV2, with 10 nucleotides matching TRBD1. V was clipped by 1 base and J by 5 bases; unmatched bases: 5. The CDR3 spans 15 residues. CDR1 is SNHLY and CDR2 is FYNNEI in the germline V gene. CDR3 residues: CASSEEVTGGNEQYF. CDR3 nucleotide sequence: TGTGCCAGCAGTGAAGAGGTGACAGGGGGCAACGAGCAGTACTTC.

This clone occurred once. The chain uses TRBV28 and TRBJ2-3; 10 nucleotides match TRBD2. Unmatched junction bases numbered 5, after V lost 1 base and J lost 1 base. Germline-derived CDR1 and CDR2 are MDHEN and SYDVKM. This CDR3 is 17 amino acids long. CDR3 sequence (DNA): TGTGCCAGCAGTTTATTGTTAGCGGGGGGCGGCACAGATACGCAGTATTTT. Translation: CASSLLLAGGGTDTQYF.

With regard to this clone: A much bigger clone sits one base away, suggesting this may be a read error. The rearrangement links TRBV4-3 to TRBJ1-5; D is uncertain. The CDR3 contains 15 residues. The ends were cut back, 0 bases at V and 4 bases at J, with 10 bases in the middle. Germline CDR1 is LGHNA and CDR2 is YSLEER. CDR3 residues: CASSQDQQSNQPQHF. CDR3 in DNA: TGCGCCAGCAGCCAAGATCAACAGTCAAATCAGCCCCAGCATTTT.

This sequence joins TRBV2 and TRBJ2-1, with D hard to call. This CDR3 spans 13 amino acids. V dropped 7 bases and J dropped 9 bases, with 16 bases sitting between them. In germline, CDR1 is SNHLY, CDR2 FYNNEI. DNA of the CDR3: TGTGCCAGCAAATTCGGAGCCTTCGGTGAGCAGTTCTTC. Protein product: CASKFGAFGEQFF.

The V gene is TRBV7-2, the J gene TRBJ2-7, with D tentatively TRBD2 (5 bases). The V gene's germline CDR1 is SGHTA and CDR2 FQGNSA. The CDR3 runs to 14 residues. Trimming cost V 2 bases and J 9 bases, with 17 bases left between them. The CDR3: CASSLSLDTSGQYF. In DNA, the CDR3 is TGTGCCAGCAGCTTAAGCCTAGACACCAGCGGGCAGTACTTC.

V gene TRBV3-1 (or the pseudogene TRBV3-2) combines with J gene TRBJ2-4; weak D call: TRBD2 (6 bases). V was clipped by 4 bases and J by 6 bases, with 13 bases between them. The CDR3 loop spans 14 amino acids. Germline-derived CDR1 and CDR2 are LGHDT and YNNKEL (reference sequence). The CDR3 DNA is TGTGCCAGCAGCCTGGGACTCGACAGAAACATTCAGTACTTC. It codes for CASSLGLDRNIQYF.

V gene TRBV20-1 combines with J gene TRBJ2-6, with unresolved D. The ends were cut back, 3 bases at V and 2 bases at J, with 8 bases in the middle. Germline V gene data show CDR1 as DFQATT and CDR2 as SNEGSKA (reference sequence). This CDR3 region has 14 residues. The CDR3 is CSASPTPGANVLTF. For the CDR3, the DNA is TGCAGTGCTAGTCCAACTCCTGGGGCCAACGTCCTGACTTTC.

The V call is TRBV19, the J call TRBJ1-6, with a possible D match to TRBD1 (6 bases). Germline lookup yields CDR1 LNHDA and CDR2 SQIVND (reference sequence). Trimming took 3 bases from V and 7 from J, leaving 13 bases between them. The CDR3 consists of 15 residues. The CDR3 coding sequence is TGTGCCAGTAGTATCGGACAGACCGGCAATTCACCCCTCCACTTT. Protein: CASSIGQTGNSPLHF. Full variable domain (rest looked up from reference TRBV19 and TRBJ1-6): DGGITQSPKYLFRKEGQNVTLSCEQNLNHDAMYWYRQDPGQGLRLIYYSQIVNDFQKGDIAEGYSVSREKKESFPLTVTSAQKNPTAFYLCASSIGQTGNSPLHFGNGTRLTVT.

The chain employs TRBV30 and TRBJ1-4; TRBD1 might be the D (5 bases). Between the trimmed V and J ends, which lost 4 bases and 5 bases, there was a span of 8 bases. The CDR3 runs to 12 residues. Germline values: CDR1 GTSNPN, CDR2 SVGIG (reference sequence). The CDR3 coding sequence is TGTGCCTGGACGGGGGGGAATGAAAAACTGTTTTTT. Its translation is CAWTGGNEKLFF.

J is TRBJ1-1 and V is TRBV6-5; TRBD1 agrees at 10 bases. The ends lost 6 bases at V and 2 bases at J; junction bases unmatched: 3. Germline CDR1 and CDR2: MNHEY and SVGAGI. The CDR3 sequence is 14 residues long. CDR3 sequence reads: CASSRTGGNTEAFF. CDR3 bases: TGTGCCAGCAGCCGGACAGGGGGTAACACTGAAGCTTTCTTT.

The chain is built from TRBV29-1 and TRBJ1-1; D not certain. V was shortened by 4 bases and J by 0 bases, with 12 bases between the two germline ends. The CDR3 is made up of 14 amino acids. CDR1 is SQVTM and CDR2 is ANQGSEA in the germline V gene. CDR3 region: CSVGGSSVNTEAFF. Written as DNA, the CDR3 is TGCAGCGTTGGTGGGAGTTCGGTGAACACTGAAGCTTTCTTT.

In its sample, this clone was seen a few times. The V and J genes are TRBV19 and TRBJ1-5, with 7 bases identical to TRBD1. This CDR3 is built from 15 residues. J gave up 5 bases and V 3 bases, and 7 bases lay outside the gene matches. Germline V lookup: CDR1 LNHDA, CDR2 SQIVND (reference sequence). CDR3 bases: TGTGCCAGTAGTATCTACGGGACAGCTGATCAGCCCCAGCATTTT. Translation gives CASSIYGTADQPQHF. Complete variable domain (other parts from reference TRBV19 and TRBJ1-5): DGGITQSPKYLFRKEGQNVTLSCEQNLNHDAMYWYRQDPGQGLRLIYYSQIVNDFQKGDIAEGYSVSREKKESFPLTVTSAQKNPTAFYLCASSIYGTADQPQHFGDGTRLSIL.

The chain has TRBV28 and TRBJ1-2; perhaps TRBD1 as D (6 bases). V was trimmed by 4 bases and J by 8 bases, leaving 20 bases between them. The V gene's germline CDR1 is MDHEN and CDR2 SYDVKM. The length of the CDR3 is 15 residues. The CDR3 region has the DNA TGTGCCAGCAGTTCCCCGGGACAAAGATACAGAGGCTACACCTTC. Translating it yields CASSSPGQRYRGYTF.

Details on this clone: One base away lies a much larger clone, so this may be a sequencing read error. The chain uses TRBV5-6 and TRBJ1-5, with 10 bases identical to TRBD1. Germline assignment: CDR1 SGHDT and CDR2 YYEEEE. This CDR3 comprises 14 residues. V shed 4 bases, J shed 5 bases, and the junction held 3 bases outside the gene matches. The CDR3 loop is CASSLGQGDQPQHF. DNA of the CDR3: TGTGCCAGCAGCCTAGGACAGGGGGATCAGCCCCAGCATTTT.

This chain joins TRBV5-1 and TRBJ2-5, with D perhaps TRBD1 (6 bases). Germline CDR1 reads SGHRS; CDR2 reads YFSETQ. V dropped 4 bases and J dropped 4 bases, with 14 bases sitting between them. The CDR3 sequence is 14 residues long. The CDR3, as DNA: TGCGCCAGCAGCCCATCAGGGGTCGGAGAGACCCAGTACTTC. Residues: CASSPSGVGETQYF.

This clone was seen just once. The chain carries TRBV20-1 and TRBJ2-1; 10 bases are a match to TRBD1. Per germline, CDR1 DFQATT and CDR2 SNEGSKA (reference sequence). This CDR3 is built from 16 residues. V dropped 3 bases and J dropped 2; count of bases not matched to a gene: 7. The CDR3 DNA sequence: TGCAGTGCTAGTGGGTTTGGACAGGGGGCCTACAATGAGCAGTTCTTC. Its translation: CSASGFGQGAYNEQFF.

This chain links TRBV6-5 with TRBJ2-7; 7 bases match TRBD1. In germline, CDR1 is MNHEY, CDR2 SVGAGI. V lost 7 bases to trimming and J lost 7 bases; unmatched junction nucleotides: 16. CDR3 length equals 15 residues. The CDR3 sequence is CASTTTGAYLGEQYF. The DNA of the CDR3 is TGTGCCAGCACCACAACAGGGGCCTACCTTGGGGAGCAGTACTTC.